These 7 T cell receptor beta chains share one sample of origin, sequenced in a study of OX40 agonist ivuxolimab in advanced cancers. Preparation of the library involved the immunoSEQ multiplex PCR assay. Drawn from immuneACCESS, this table holds only the in-frame rearrangements with V and J called that TCRdb kept. Clones are partly lost; checked studies trace under half to an unresolved V gene and leave the rest unexplained. The sample includes 20,000 or so clones, with around 71% observed a single time. Of the sample, 16% falls within the top ten clones. The sequencing used CD4+ or CD8+ T cells sorted from blood, collected in a trial of the OX40 agonist ivuxolimab. Every receptor here comes from an adult with an advanced solid tumor such as melanoma, head and neck, liver or kidney cancer.

The rearrangement uses TRBV13 and TRBJ2-7; D assignment may be TRBD1 or TRBD2 (5 bases each). Deletions cut 8 bases from V and 0 bases from J, with 17 bases between. Germline-derived CDR1 and CDR2 are PRHDT and FYEKMQ (reference sequence). This CDR3 spans 15 amino acids. The CDR3 coding sequence is TGTGCCAGCCCCCCCCGCGAGGGGTCCTCCTACGAGCAGTACTTC. This gives the protein CASPPREGSSYEQYF.

The chain carries TRBV6-5 and TRBJ2-2, with 8 bases matching TRBD2. This CDR3 is 15 amino acids long. Losses at the gene ends were 6 bases for V and 7 bases for J; bases not matched to a gene: 10. The germline V gene encodes CDR1 MNHEY and CDR2 SVGAGI. DNA for the CDR3: TGTGCCAGCAGGGGTCAGCGGGAGTTGGGCGGGGAGCTGTTTTTT. Amino acids: CASRGQRELGGELFF.

The chain links TRBV5-1 to TRBJ2-7, with 9 nucleotides matching TRBD1. Losses at the gene ends were 1 base for V and 0 bases for J; bases not matched to a gene: 5. CDR3 length: 16 amino acids. Germline V gene data show CDR1 as SGHRS and CDR2 as YFSETQ. The CDR3 DNA is TGCGCCAGCAGCTTGACAGGGGGCTCTTCCTCCTACGAGCAGTACTTC. Its protein is CASSLTGGSSSYEQYF.

This clone has only a few counts. The chain joins TRBV2 to TRBJ2-7; D remains ambiguous. The CDR3 loop spans 13 amino acids. CDR1 and CDR2 (germline): SNHLY, FYNNEI. V was cut by 6 bases and J by 1 base, with 10 bases left in between. The CDR3 loop is CASRALKSYEQYF. CDR3 DNA sequence: TGTGCCAGCAGGGCACTGAAATCCTACGAGCAGTACTTC. The complete variable domain, with remaining parts taken from reference TRBV2 and TRBJ2-7, reads EPEVTQTPSHQVTQMGQEVILRCVPISNHLYFYWYRQILGQKVEFLVSFYNNEISEKSEIFDDQFSVERPDGSNFTLKIRSTKLEDSAMYFCASRALKSYEQYFGPGTRLTVT.

The chain links TRBV9 to TRBJ2-2; a possible D gene is TRBD1 (5 bases). The CDR3 loop spans 15 amino acids. Trimming took off 2 bases at V and 1 base at J, with 9 bases between the two ends. The germline gives CDR1 SGDLS, CDR2 YYNGEE. The CDR3: CASSVAGQNTGELFF. The CDR3 nucleotides are TGTGCCAGCAGCGTGGCAGGGCAGAACACCGGGGAGCTGTTTTTT. Drawing the rest from reference TRBV9 and TRBJ2-2, the complete variable domain is DSGVTQTPKHLITATGQRVTLRCSPRSGDLSVYWYQQSLDQGLQFLIQYYNGEERAKGNILERFSAQQFPDLHSELNLSSLELGDSALYFCASSVAGQNTGELFFGEGSRLTVL.

J is TRBJ1-1 and V is TRBV6-4; D uncertain. V was shortened by 5 bases and J by 4 bases, with 11 bases between the two germline ends. This CDR3 is 13 amino acids long. Germline V gives CDR1 MRHNA, CDR2 SNTAGT. The CDR3 here is CASSSGDGTEAFF. The DNA of the CDR3 is TGTGCCAGCAGTTCCGGGGATGGCACTGAAGCTTTCTTT.

This chain links TRBV27 with TRBJ1-2; D is perhaps TRBD1 (6 bases). The V and J ends lost 5 bases and 4 bases respectively, with 23 bases between them. The CDR3 consists of 17 residues. Germline V gene sequence: CDR1 MNHEY, CDR2 SMNVEV (reference sequence). For the CDR3, the DNA is TGTGCCAGCAGTGGGCTCCGGGACACCGTGAATCCCTATGGCTACACCTTC. Translated: CASSGLRDTVNPYGYTF.